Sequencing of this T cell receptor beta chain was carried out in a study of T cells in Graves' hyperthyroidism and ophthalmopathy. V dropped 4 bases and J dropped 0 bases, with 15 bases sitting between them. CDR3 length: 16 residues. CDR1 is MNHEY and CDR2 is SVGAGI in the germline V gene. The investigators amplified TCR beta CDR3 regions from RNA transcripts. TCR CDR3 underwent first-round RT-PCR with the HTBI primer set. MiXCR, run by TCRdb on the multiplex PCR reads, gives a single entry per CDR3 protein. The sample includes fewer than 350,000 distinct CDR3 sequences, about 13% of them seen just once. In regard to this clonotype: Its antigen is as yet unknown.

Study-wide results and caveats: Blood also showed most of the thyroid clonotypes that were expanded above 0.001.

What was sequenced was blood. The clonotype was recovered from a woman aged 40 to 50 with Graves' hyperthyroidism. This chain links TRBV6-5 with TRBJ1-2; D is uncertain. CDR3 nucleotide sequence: TGTGCCAGCAGTTTCCTACGACAAGTAGCTAACTATGGCTACACCTTC. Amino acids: CASSFLRQVANYGYTF.